The 29 T cell receptor beta chains reported below all come from one sample, sequenced in a study of control samples from healthy donors and cancer patients. The table came from immunoSEQ multiplex PCR; TCRdb's copy has only in-frame clones and leaves some out. The sample has fewer than 200,000 clones, approximately 86% seen once. The specimen sequenced was blood. These receptors were obtained from a woman aged 25 to 45 in good health.

The chain has TRBV7-9 and TRBJ1-1; the D gene is possibly TRBD1 (6 bases). There are 15 residues in the CDR3. Trimming pared 5 bases from V and 5 bases from J, leaving 18 bases between. CDR1 is SEHNR and CDR2 is FQNEAQ in the germline V gene (reference sequence). The CDR3 loop reads CASSPVQGMGTEAFF. CDR3 bases: TGTGCCAGCAGCCCCGTACAGGGAATGGGGACTGAAGCTTTCTTT.

The V gene is TRBV24-1, the J gene TRBJ2-2, with D possibly matching TRBD1 (6 bases). Germline CDR1 is KGHDR and CDR2 is SFDVKD. Trimming left V 2 bases short and J 1 base short, with 13 bases between. The CDR3 length is 17 residues. Here the CDR3 reads CATSDSHLQGNTGELFF. For the CDR3, the DNA is TGTGCCACCAGTGATTCTCACCTACAGGGGAACACCGGGGAGCTGTTTTTT.

V and J are TRBV5-1 and TRBJ2-1, with D perhaps matching TRBD1 (6 bases). The CDR3 length is 13 residues. The V end was cut by 4 bases, the J end by 6 bases, with 11 bases between. Germline V gene lookup returns CDR1 SGHRS and CDR2 YFSETQ. The CDR3 protein is CASSAETGNEQFF. The CDR3 region has the DNA TGCGCCAGCAGCGCCGAGACAGGCAATGAGCAGTTCTTC.

With regard to this clone: The junction departs from germline at one end; a sequencing error may be responsible. CDR3 sequence reads: CASSLDQETQYF. CDR3 sequence (DNA): TGTGCCAGCAGCTTGGACCAGGAGACCCAGTACTTC. The chain carries TRBV5-6 and TRBJ2-5, with D unresolved. CDR1 SGHDT and CDR2 YYEEEE come from the germline V gene. There are 12 residues in the CDR3.

This sequence joins TRBV6-6 and TRBJ1-4; D gene uncertain. Trimming removed 0 bases from V and 5 bases from J, with 7 bases in between. The CDR3 covers 14 residues. From germline, CDR1 is MNHNY and CDR2 SVGAGI (reference sequence). For the CDR3, the DNA is TGTGCCAGCAGTTACTCACAAGGGAATGAAAAACTGTTTTTT. Protein: CASSYSQGNEKLFF.

The chain recombines TRBV25-1 with TRBJ2-1; tentative D call: TRBD2 (5 bases). Trimming pared 6 bases from V and 1 base from J, leaving 13 bases between. In germline, CDR1 is MGHDK, CDR2 SYGVNS. The CDR3 runs to 15 residues. DNA for the CDR3: TGTGCCAGCAGCCCTTCCAGCGGTTCCTACAATGAGCAGTTCTTC. Translating it yields CASSPSSGSYNEQFF. The full variable domain, completed using reference TRBV25-1 and TRBJ2-1, is EADIYQTPRYLVIGTGKKITLECSQTMGHDKMYWYQQDPGMELHLIHYSYGVNSTEKGDLSSESTVSRIRTEHFPLTLESARPSHTSQYLCASSPSSGSYNEQFFGPGTRLTVL.

The chain recombines TRBV9 with TRBJ2-3; D is uncertain. Germline values: CDR1 SGDLS, CDR2 YYNGEE. This CDR3 is 11 amino acids long. Trimming stripped 3 bases from V and 6 bases from J, with 5 bases between. The CDR3 here is CASSGLDTQYF. The CDR3 bases are TGTGCCAGCAGCGGATTGGATACGCAGTATTTT.

This chain links TRBV19 with TRBJ2-3, with 12 bases identical to TRBD2. Germline V gene lookup returns CDR1 LNHDA and CDR2 SQIVND (reference sequence). Losses at the gene ends were 4 bases for V and 2 bases for J; bases not matched to a gene: 4. The CDR3 sequence is 16 residues long. CDR3 in DNA: TGTGCCAGTAGTACCCGGACTAGCGGGATCACAGATACGCAGTATTTT. As protein: CASSTRTSGITDTQYF.

A few counts support this clone. The chain links TRBV3-1 (or the pseudogene TRBV3-2) to TRBJ2-7; TRBD2 is a possible D gene (6 bases). Germline V lookup: CDR1 LGHDT, CDR2 YNNKEL (reference sequence). V lost 2 bases, J lost 5 bases, and 13 bases lay in between. The CDR3 runs 14 residues. CDR3 sequence reads: CASSQYAGTDEQYF. The CDR3 coding sequence is TGTGCCAGCAGCCAATACGCGGGAACCGACGAGCAGTACTTC.

The V and J genes are TRBV3-1 (or the pseudogene TRBV3-2) and TRBJ1-2; a weak D match, TRBD1 (5 bases). Trimming took off 0 bases at V and 1 base at J, with 21 bases between the two ends. This CDR3 comprises 19 residues. Germline V gives CDR1 LGHDT, CDR2 YNNKEL (reference sequence). CDR3 protein: CASSQDTYGTDVFNYGYTF. The CDR3 bases are TGTGCCAGCAGCCAAGATACGTATGGGACCGATGTGTTTAACTATGGCTACACCTTC.

The CDR3 sequence: CASRKKDREYGNTIYF. The CDR3 DNA reads TGTGCCAGCAGAAAAAAGGACAGGGAGTATGGAAACACCATATATTTT. The gene calls are TRBV7-9 and TRBJ1-3; 8 bases agree with TRBD1. CDR3 size: 16 residues. The germline V gene encodes CDR1 SEHNR and CDR2 FQNEAQ (reference sequence). V lost 6 bases and J lost 3; bases outside the gene matches: 10.

This chain uses TRBV7-8 with TRBJ1-2; tentative D call: TRBD1 (5 bases). V shed 0 bases and J shed 5 bases, with 10 bases lying between them. Germline V gene lookup returns CDR1 SGHVS and CDR2 FQNEAQ. The CDR3 runs 14 residues. The DNA for the CDR3 is TGTGCCAGCAGCTTAGCCTCCTGGGGGTATGGCTACACCTTC. It encodes CASSLASWGYGYTF.

This clone has a single count. At one end, the junction sequence differs from germline, possibly due to a read error. The chain employs TRBV7-7 and TRBJ1-1, with 10 bases matching TRBD1. The CDR3 extends over 13 amino acids. The germline CDR1 and CDR2 sequences are SSHAT and FNYEAQ (reference sequence). The CDR3 DNA follows: TGTGCTAGCAGCCAGGGACAGGGGACTGAAGCTTTCTTT. Protein sequence: CASSQGQGTEAFF.

This clone occurred once. J is TRBJ1-1 and V is TRBV9, with 7 bases that match TRBD1. The germline V gene encodes CDR1 SGDLS and CDR2 YYNGEE. The trim removed 3 bases at V and 8 bases at J, leaving 13 bases unmatched. The CDR3 is made up of 15 amino acids. The CDR3 sequence is CASSAGGTALPEAFF. The DNA of the CDR3 is TGTGCCAGCAGCGCCGGAGGGACAGCTCTCCCCGAAGCTTTCTTT.

The chain has TRBV19 and TRBJ2-1, with TRBD1 matching over 10 bases. The length of the CDR3 is 17 residues. V lost 5 bases to trimming and J lost 8 bases; unmatched junction nucleotides: 15. The germline V gene encodes CDR1 LNHDA and CDR2 SQIVND (reference sequence). The DNA of the CDR3 is TGTGCCAGTAGTCACCGAATGGGGGACAGGGGCACGCATGAGCAGTTCTTC. Translated: CASSHRMGDRGTHEQFF.

The genes are TRBV7-9 and TRBJ2-5; D remains ambiguous. Germline V gene data show CDR1 as SEHNR and CDR2 as FQNEAQ (reference sequence). The CDR3 spans 14 residues. V lost 4 bases and J 2 bases, leaving 11 bases between the germline ends. CDR3 bases: TGTGCCAGCAGCTCCCACCTGGGTCAAGAGACCCAGTACTTC. Residues: CASSSHLGQETQYF.

The V and J genes are TRBV19 and TRBJ2-7; 12 nucleotides line up with TRBD2. Germline V gene lookup returns CDR1 LNHDA and CDR2 SQIVND (reference sequence). Trimming took 9 bases from V and 4 from J; bases not matched to a gene: 10. The CDR3 runs to 15 residues. The DNA for the CDR3 is TGTGCCAGACCAAAAGGACTAGCGGGGCCATACGAGCAGTACGTC. Its translation: CARPKGLAGPYEQYV.

This chain links TRBV4-1 with TRBJ2-7; no definite D call. This CDR3 region has 13 residues. V lost 4 bases, J lost 6 bases, and 13 bases lay in between. Germline CDR1 MGHRA, CDR2 YSYEKL. The CDR3 loop reads CASSLGGLGEQYF. CDR3 coding DNA: TGCGCCAGCAGCCTAGGTGGTTTGGGCGAGCAGTACTTC.

The V and J genes are TRBV30 and TRBJ2-3; weak D call: TRBD2 (7 bases). The V gene lost 2 bases and the J gene lost 3 bases, with 15 bases spanning the gap. Germline V CDR1 and CDR2: GTSNPN, SVGIG (reference sequence). This CDR3 is built from 15 residues. The CDR3 coding sequence is TGTGCCTGGAGTTTAGGGGGGGATGGGACAGATACGCAGTATTTT. Translated, it gives CAWSLGGDGTDTQYF.

The chain has TRBV12-3 or TRBV12-4 and TRBJ1-2, with TRBD1 matching 7 bases. The CDR3 totals 13 residues. Losses at the gene ends were 4 bases for V and 8 bases for J; bases not matched to a gene: 7. The CDR3, as DNA: TGTGCCAGCAGTTCGACAGGGCTAACAGGCTACACCTTC. This encodes CASSSTGLTGYTF.

The CDR3: CASSYGGRPTEAFF. Written as DNA, the CDR3 is TGTGCCAGCAGTTACGGAGGGCGCCCCACTGAAGCTTTCTTT. The chain employs TRBV6-5 and TRBJ1-1; D is uncertain. The CDR3 runs to 14 residues. Between the trimmed V and J ends, which lost 2 bases and 4 bases, there was a span of 11 bases. Germline lookup yields CDR1 MNHEY and CDR2 SVGAGI.

The chain couples TRBV27 to TRBJ2-1, with D unclear. Germline CDR1 reads MNHEY; CDR2 reads SMNVEV (reference sequence). Trimming cost V 5 bases and J 3 bases, with 5 bases left between them. This CDR3 has 12 residues. Written as DNA, the CDR3 is TGTGCCAGCAGTGGCAGCTACAATGAGCAGTTCTTC. Protein sequence: CASSGSYNEQFF.

The gene calls are TRBV27 and TRBJ2-5; D is unresolved. Germline V gives CDR1 MNHEY, CDR2 SMNVEV (reference sequence). Trimming left V 6 bases short and J 4 bases short, with 6 bases between. The CDR3 is made up of 11 amino acids. The CDR3 DNA reads as TGTGCCAGCAGCGTCGGAGAGACCCAGTACTTC. It encodes CASSVGETQYF.

This clone came up once. This CDR3 reads CASSVSGGYEQYF. CDR3 DNA sequence: TGTGCCAGCAGTGTAAGCGGGGGCTACGAGCAGTACTTC. The rearrangement joins TRBV2 to TRBJ2-7; 8 bases are a match to TRBD2. Germline V gene sequence: CDR1 SNHLY, CDR2 FYNNEI. J was trimmed by 3 bases and V by 4 bases; bases with no gene match: 2. The CDR3 has 13 amino acids.

CDR3 DNA sequence: TGTGCCAGCAGTCCCCGGGAGACCCAGTACTTC. Its protein product is CASSPRETQYF. V and J are TRBV6-6 and TRBJ2-5, with D unclear. CDR3 length: 11 amino acids. Germline loops: CDR1 MNHNY, CDR2 SVGAGI (reference sequence). V lost 5 bases to trimming and J lost 5 bases, with 6 bases between them.

This chain connects TRBV3-1 (or the pseudogene TRBV3-2) to TRBJ2-7, with D possibly matching TRBD1 (6 bases). The CDR3 length is 13 residues. Trimming took off 4 bases at V and 6 bases at J, with 13 bases between the two ends. CDR1 is LGHDT and CDR2 is YNNKEL in the germline V gene (reference sequence). The DNA of the CDR3 is TGTGCCAGCAGCCTCATAAGGGGGTCCGAGCAGTACTTC. Translating it yields CASSLIRGSEQYF.

This chain links TRBV28 with TRBJ2-3, with D perhaps given as TRBD1 or TRBD2 (7 bases each). CDR1 MDHEN and CDR2 SYDVKM come from the germline V gene. The germline V and J ends were trimmed by 8 bases and 2 bases, with 17 bases remaining between them. This CDR3 has 15 amino acids. The CDR3, as DNA: TGTGCCAGCCGCGGGGAGGGGGCTAACACAGATACGCAGTATTTT. It translates to CASRGEGANTDTQYF.

This clone was picked up one time. This rearrangement joins TRBV6-1 to TRBJ1-6; the D is unclear. V lost 2 bases, J lost 8 bases, and 7 bases lay in between. This CDR3 comprises 13 residues. Germline V gene lookup returns CDR1 MNHNS and CDR2 SASEGT. CDR3 loop: CASSEPVYSPLHF. The CDR3 DNA reads TGTGCCAGCAGTGAACCCGTTTATTCACCCCTCCACTTT.

DNA for the CDR3: TGTGCCAGCAGTGAAGGGGGGGCTTACGCAGATACGCAGTATTTT. Its translation is CASSEGGAYADTQYF. The rearrangement links TRBV25-1 to TRBJ2-3; possibly TRBD2 for D (7 bases). Trimming shortened V by 2 bases and J by 4 bases, and 13 bases separated the two germline ends. The CDR3 has 15 amino acids. Germline V gene sequence: CDR1 MGHDK, CDR2 SYGVNS.